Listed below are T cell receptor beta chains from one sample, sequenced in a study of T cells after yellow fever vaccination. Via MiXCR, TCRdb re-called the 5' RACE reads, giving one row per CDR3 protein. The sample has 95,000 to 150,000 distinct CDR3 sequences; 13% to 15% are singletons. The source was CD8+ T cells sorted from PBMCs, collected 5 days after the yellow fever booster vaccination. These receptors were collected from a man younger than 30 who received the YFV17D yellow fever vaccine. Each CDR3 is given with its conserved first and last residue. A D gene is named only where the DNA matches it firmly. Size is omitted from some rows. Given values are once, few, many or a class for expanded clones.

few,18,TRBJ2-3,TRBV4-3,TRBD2,TGCGCCAGCAGCCACGGACTAGCGGGGGGGCCCCCGCCAGATACGCAGTATTTT,CASSHGLAGGPPPDTQYF
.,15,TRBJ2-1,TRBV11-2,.,TGTGCCAGCAGCCCCCTAACGGGGGTGGAAAATGAGCAGTTCTTC,CASSPLTGVENEQFF
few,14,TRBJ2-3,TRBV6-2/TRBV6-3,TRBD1,TGTGCCAGCAGTTACGCCTCGACAGGGGATACGCAGTATTTT,CASSYASTGDTQYF
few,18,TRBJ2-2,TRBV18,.,TGTGCCAGCTCACCACCCCGTTCGTCAGGAGGCAAACCCGGGGAGCTGTTTTTT,CASSPPRSSGGKPGELFF
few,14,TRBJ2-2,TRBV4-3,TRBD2,TGCGCCAGCAGCCATGGACTAGGAGCCGGGGAGCTGTTTTTT,CASSHGLGAGELFF
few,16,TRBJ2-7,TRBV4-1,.,TGCGCCAGCAGCCTAGGGGGGGACGGATACTCCTACGAGCAGTACTTC,CASSLGGDGYSYEQYF
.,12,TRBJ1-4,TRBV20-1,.,TGCAGTGCTAGGGTGATTAATGAAAAACTGTTTTTT,CSARVINEKLFF
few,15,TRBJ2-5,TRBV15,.,TGTGCCACCAGCAACGGCCTAGGACTCTCAGAGACCCAGTACTTC,CATSNGLGLSETQYF
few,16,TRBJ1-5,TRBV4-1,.,TGCGCCAGCAGCCGAGACGTACTCAAGAGCAATCAGCCCCAGCATTTT,CASSRDVLKSNQPQHF
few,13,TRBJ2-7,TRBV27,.,TGTGCCAGCAGTCTTCAGGTAGACTACGAGCAGTACTTC,CASSLQVDYEQYF
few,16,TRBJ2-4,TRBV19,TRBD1,TGTGCCAGTAGTACCCGGACAGGACTAGCCAAAAACATTCAGTACTTC,CASSTRTGLAKNIQYF
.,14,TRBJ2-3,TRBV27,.,TGTGCCAGCAGTTTCAGACTACCCACAGATACGCAGTATTTT,CASSFRLPTDTQYF
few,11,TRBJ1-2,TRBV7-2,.,TGTGCCAGCACCTTAGGGGATGGCTACACCTTC,CASTLGDGYTF
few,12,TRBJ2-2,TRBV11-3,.,TGTGCCAGCAGCCTAAGGGCCGGGGAGCTGTTTTTT,CASSLRAGELFF
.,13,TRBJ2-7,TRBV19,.,TGTGCCACCTCGGGGGCACTTCACTACGAGCAGTACTTC,CATSGALHYEQYF
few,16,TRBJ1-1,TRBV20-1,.,TGCAGTGCTCCTCCCCTGGGCAGGACGAACTTTCATGAAGCTTTCTTT,CSAPPLGRTNFHEAFF
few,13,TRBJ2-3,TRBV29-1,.,TGCAGCGCTAACGGGGCTACCACAGATACGCAGTATTTT,CSANGATTDTQYF
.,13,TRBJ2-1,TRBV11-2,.,TGTGCCAGCAGCTCCCCCGGGGGCTTGGAGCAGTTCTTC,CASSSPGGLEQFF
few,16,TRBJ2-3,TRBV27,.,TGTGCCAGCAGTTTATCCCCCGTAGCTAGCACAGATACGCAGTATTTT,CASSLSPVASTDTQYF
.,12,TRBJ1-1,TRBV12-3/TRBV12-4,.,TGTGCCAGCAGGACAGCGAACACTGAAGCTTTCTTT,CASRTANTEAFF
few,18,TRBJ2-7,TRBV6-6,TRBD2,TGTGCCAGCAGTCTGGTGCAACTAGCGGGGGTGGCGGGGTGCGAGCAGTACTTC,CASSLVQLAGVAGCEQYF
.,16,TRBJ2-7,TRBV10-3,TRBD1,TGTGCCATCAGTAACCGGGACAGGGGAGGCCGAGGTGAGCAGTACTTC,CAISNRDRGGRGEQYF
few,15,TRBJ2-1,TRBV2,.,TGTGCCAGCAGTGAAGCGGGGGACTCCTTCGATGAGCAGTTCTTC,CASSEAGDSFDEQFF
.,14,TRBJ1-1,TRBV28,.,TGTGCCAGCAGTTTTCTCAATTCGAACACTGAAGCTTTCTTT,CASSFLNSNTEAFF
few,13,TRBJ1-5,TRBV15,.,TGTGCCACCAGCGGCAGGGGCTATCAGCCCCAGCATTTT,CATSGRGYQPQHF
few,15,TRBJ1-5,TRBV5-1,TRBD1,TGCGCCAGCAGCAGTACAGGGGCTAGCAATCAGCCCCAGCATTTT,CASSSTGASNQPQHF
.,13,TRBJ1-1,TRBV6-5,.,TGTGCCAGCAGTTACACTCAGAACACTGAAGCTTTCTTT,CASSYTQNTEAFF
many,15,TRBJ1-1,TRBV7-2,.,TGTGCCAGCAGCCTGATTGGGGGCCCGGGCACTGAAGCTTTCTTT,CASSLIGGPGTEAFF
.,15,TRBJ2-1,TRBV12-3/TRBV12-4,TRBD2,TGTGCCAGCAGTTTATGGCGGGGGAGTTACAATGAGCAGTTCTTC,CASSLWRGSYNEQFF
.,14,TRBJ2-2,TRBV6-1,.,TGTGCCAGCAGTGAGTGGCCGACGGGCGGGGAGCTGTTTTTT,CASSEWPTGGELFF
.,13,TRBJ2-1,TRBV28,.,TGTGCCAGCAGTTTAACAGGGCGGAATGAGCAGTTCTTC,CASSLTGRNEQFF
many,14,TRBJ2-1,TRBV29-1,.,TGCAGCGTTGAAGCGACAAGGAGACAAAATGAGCAGTTCTTC,CSVEATRRQNEQFF
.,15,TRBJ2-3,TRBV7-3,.,TGTGCCAGCAGCTTATCCGACAGAAGCACAGATACGCAGTATTTT,CASSLSDRSTDTQYF
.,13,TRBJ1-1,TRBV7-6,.,TGTGCCAGCAGCCGGACGGCGAACACTGAAGCTTTCTTT,CASSRTANTEAFF
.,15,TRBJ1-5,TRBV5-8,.,TGTGCCAGCAGCCAGCGTATTTGGGGAGTTCAGCCCCAGCATTTT,CASSQRIWGVQPQHF
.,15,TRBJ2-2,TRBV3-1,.,TGTGCCAGCAGCCAAGAGGTCGGGTCGGCCGGGGAGCTGTTTTTT,CASSQEVGSAGELFF
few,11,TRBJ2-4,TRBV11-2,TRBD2,TGTGCCATCGGGGGGAGCGGCATTCAGTACTTC,CAIGGSGIQYF
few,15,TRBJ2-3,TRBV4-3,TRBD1,TGCGCCAGCAGCATCCGGGACAGAGACACAGATACGCAGTATTTT,CASSIRDRDTDTQYF
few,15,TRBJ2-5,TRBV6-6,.,TGTGCCAGCACCTTGGGAGTCTTAGATCAAGAGACCCAGTACTTC,CASTLGVLDQETQYF
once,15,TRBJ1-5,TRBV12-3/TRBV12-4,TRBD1,TGTGCCAGCAGTAGAGGTGTGACAGGGTATCAGCCCCAGCATTTT,CASSRGVTGYQPQHF
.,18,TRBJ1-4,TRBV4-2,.,TGTGCCAGCAGCCAATACCCCGCCCCACGGACCGAGAATGAAAAACTGTTTTTT,CASSQYPAPRTENEKLFF
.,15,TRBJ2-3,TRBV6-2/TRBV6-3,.,TGTGCCAGCAGTTCCCCCGATAGTGTGCCAGATACGCAGTATTTT,CASSSPDSVPDTQYF
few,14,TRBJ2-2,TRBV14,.,TGTGCCAGCAGACCCGGACTCAACACCGGGGAGCTGTTTTTT,CASRPGLNTGELFF
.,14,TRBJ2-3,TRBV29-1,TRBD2,TGCAGCGTCCCACTAGCGGGGTACGCAGATACGCAGTATTTT,CSVPLAGYADTQYF
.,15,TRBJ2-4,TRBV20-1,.,TGCAGTGCTAGAGATAGGCCCGAGACCAAAAACATTCAGTACTTC,CSARDRPETKNIQYF